The sequence of this T cell receptor beta chain was determined in a study of cytomegalovirus exposure and HLA in healthy donors. Regarding the study as a whole: Among the sequence variants, a highly shared cluster was likely an artifact of sequencing. Common viral pathogens seemed to be connected with several of the most significant clusters, according to a later analysis.

V lost 6 bases and J 12 bases, leaving 11 bases between the germline ends. CDR1 and CDR2 (germline): SEHNR, FQNEAQ (reference sequence). This CDR3 is built from 11 residues. Use of 60 Vbeta and 13 Jbeta primers characterized the PCR. The authors' processing: Later analysis identified tens of millions of unique TCR beta chains, around 10 million shared. Repertoires were generated with immunoSEQ multiplex PCR, while TCRdb's copy carries only in-frame clones and drops some. Clone size and the V and J calls come from that table; the DNA yielded D and trimming. The data contain 150,000 or so clones, approximately 73% of them seen just once; the ten biggest clones take up about 10%. Of note for this clone: Its antigen is undetermined.

The V gene is TRBV7-9, the J gene TRBJ1-4; D gene uncertain. Sequencing was done on a sample of PBMCs. The source of this sequence is a man between 25 and 39 years old in good health and CMV-seropositive. CDR3 residues: CASRGRGELFF. The CDR3 DNA follows: TGTGCCAGCAGAGGGCGGGGAGAACTGTTTTTT.